A selection of T cell receptor beta chains follows, all from one sample in a study of CD8+ T cells in alopecia areata. Some clones are missing from TCRdb's copy, which holds only in-frame ones; the method was immunoSEQ multiplex PCR. Among some 180,000 clones, around 51% were seen once, and the ten largest hold over 9%. Specimen: CD8+ T cells sorted from blood, collected at approximately week 51, from a patient treated with tofacitinib. The receptors come from a human donor with alopecia areata. Each CDR3 is given with its conserved first and last residue. D genes are given only for firm matches. Not all rows give a size; the values are once, few, many and, for expanded clones, a class.

V	size	D	J	CDR3	DNA
TRBV23-1	few	.	TRBJ1-5	CARDQPQHF	TGCGCCAGGGATCAGCCCCAGCATTTT
TRBV15	.	.	TRBJ2-2	CATSRDPGEWIGGELFF	TGTGCCACCAGCAGAGATCCAGGGGAGTGGATAGGCGGGGAGCTGTTTTTT
TRBV6-6	.	.	TRBJ2-7	CASLRIYPYEQYF	TGTGCCAGCCTGAGAATCTACCCCTACGAGCAGTACTTC
TRBV4-3	.	TRBD2	TRBJ2-5	CASSQHLGGLAETQYF	TGCGCCAGCAGCCAACATCTGGGAGGGCTAGCGGAGACCCAGTACTTC
TRBV10-3	few	.	TRBJ1-4	CAIRKGEGELFF	TGTGCCATCAGGAAAGGAGAAGGGGAACTGTTTTTT
TRBV5-1	.	.	TRBJ1-6	CASSLRPGEVNGHNSPLHF	TGCGCCAGCAGCTTGAGGCCCGGAGAGGTTAACGGGCATAATTCACCCCTCCACTTT
TRBV4-2	.	TRBD2	TRBJ2-1	CASSQGSGGIYNEQFF	TGTGCCAGCAGCCAAGGGAGCGGGGGAATCTATAATGAGCAGTTCTTC
TRBV4-1	.	.	TRBJ2-7	CASSPVEATYEQYF	TGCGCCAGCAGCCCCGTGGAGGCTACCTACGAGCAGTACTTC
TRBV7-9	.	TRBD1	TRBJ1-1	CASSRPRGYTEAFF	TGTGCCAGCAGCCGCCCCAGGGGGTACACTGAAGCTTTCTTT
TRBV9	.	TRBD2	TRBJ2-3	CASNRGEGDTQYF	TGTGCCAGCAATCGGGGGGAAGGAGATACGCAGTATTTT
TRBV5-6	.	.	TRBJ2-5	CASSLEAGEETQYF	TGTGCCAGCAGCTTGGAAGCCGGGGAAGAGACCCAGTACTTC
TRBV6-4	.	TRBD2	TRBJ2-1	CASSDRTSGEQFF	TGTGCCAGCAGTGACAGGACTAGCGGTGAGCAGTTCTTC
TRBV19	.	.	TRBJ2-1	CASGTEQPFF	TGTGCCAGTGGGACGGAACAGCCGTTCTTC
TRBV6-1	many	.	TRBJ2-1	CASSEFPPSYNEQFF	TGTGCCAGCAGTGAATTCCCACCCTCCTACAATGAGCAGTTCTTC
TRBV4-3	.	.	TRBJ2-1	CASSLRGFYNEQFF	TGCGCCAGCAGCCTAAGGGGGTTTTACAATGAGCAGTTCTTC
TRBV14	few	TRBD1	TRBJ1-1	CASSQVDRMNTEAFF	TGTGCCAGCAGCCAAGTGGACAGGATGAACACTGAAGCTTTCTTT
TRBV5-6	.	.	TRBJ2-6	CASSLGTGANVLTF	TGTGCCAGCAGCTTGGGGACTGGGGCCAACGTCCTGACTTTC
TRBV30	once	.	TRBJ2-3	CAWSAAGNPDTQYF	TGTGCCTGGAGTGCAGCAGGGAACCCAGATACGCAGTATTTT
TRBV5-1	.	.	TRBJ1-1	CASSLGGEDTEAFF	TGCGCCAGCAGCTTGGGCGGGGAGGACACTGAAGCTTTCTTT
TRBV6-1	.	.	TRBJ2-5	CASSESSWGASQETQYF	TGTGCCAGCAGTGAAAGTTCGTGGGGGGCCTCTCAAGAGACCCAGTACTTC
TRBV21-1	.	.	TRBJ2-2	CASSKGREPGELFF	TGTGCCAGCAGCAAAGGCAGGGAACCCGGGGAGCTGTTTTTT
TRBV30	few	TRBD1	TRBJ2-6	CAFGQGSSGANVLTF	TGTGCCTTTGGACAGGGGAGCTCTGGGGCCAACGTCCTGACTTTC
TRBV27	.	.	TRBJ2-7	CASSLLGGEQYF	TGTGCCAGCAGTTTACTCGGGGGAGAGCAGTACTTC
TRBV29-1	.	.	TRBJ1-2	CSVDGAPYGYTF	TGCAGCGTTGATGGGGCCCCCTATGGCTACACCTTC
TRBV4-2	.	.	TRBJ1-1	CASSQSQTDLNTEAFF	TGTGCCAGCAGCCAATCCCAGACAGACCTGAACACTGAAGCTTTCTTT
TRBV5-4	.	.	TRBJ1-1	CASSLGTENTEAFF	TGTGCCAGCAGCTTGGGGACCGAAAACACTGAAGCTTTCTTT
TRBV4-1	few	.	TRBJ2-7	CASSPPGREQYF	TGCGCCAGCAGTCCCCCCGGGCGCGAGCAGTACTTC
TRBV27	few	.	TRBJ1-4	CASSVLGAGNEKLFF	TGTGCCAGCAGCGTTTTGGGGGCTGGTAATGAAAAACTGTTTTTT
TRBV6-6	.	TRBD1	TRBJ1-2	CASSYLRQGVRGYTF	TGTGCCAGCAGTTATTTGAGACAGGGGGTACGTGGCTACACCTTC
TRBV13	.	TRBD1	TRBJ2-7	CASSPRDRANEQYF	TGTGCCAGCAGCCCACGGGACAGGGCTAACGAGCAGTACTTC
TRBV20-1	.	.	TRBJ1-2	CSPTQSGYTF	TGCAGTCCGACCCAGTCTGGCTACACCTTC
TRBV5-4	.	.	TRBJ2-3	CASSSTGFHTDTQYF	TGTGCCAGCAGCTCCACCGGATTTCACACAGATACGCAGTATTTT
TRBV7-9	.	.	TRBJ1-1	CANSKYPNTEAFF	TGTGCCAACTCGAAATACCCGAACACTGAAGCTTTCTTT
TRBV30	.	.	TRBJ2-7	CAWSNRGGYEQYF	TGTGCCTGGAGTAATAGGGGGGGGTACGAGCAGTACTTC
TRBV30	few	TRBD1	TRBJ1-1	CAWSWTGGEAFF	TGTGCCTGGAGTTGGACAGGGGGTGAAGCTTTCTTT
TRBV2	.	.	TRBJ1-2	CASSDPAAGPPNYGYTF	TGTGCCAGCAGTGACCCGGCAGCCGGGCCCCCTAACTATGGCTACACCTTC
TRBV29-1	.	.	TRBJ2-1	CSVDGGDTHNEQFF	TGCAGCGTTGATGGGGGAGACACTCACAATGAGCAGTTCTTC
TRBV4-1	.	.	TRBJ2-7	CASSPRGLLDYEQYF	TGCGCCAGCAGTCCCAGAGGTCTCCTAGACTACGAGCAGTACTTC
TRBV4-1	.	TRBD2	TRBJ2-2	CASSQDLTSGGHMGTGELFF	TGCGCCAGCAGCCAAGACCTGACTAGCGGGGGGCATATGGGCACCGGGGAGCTGTTTTTT
TRBV15	.	.	TRBJ1-2	CATWEGDNYGYTF	TGTGCCACCTGGGAGGGTGATAACTATGGCTACACCTTC
TRBV4-2	.	.	TRBJ1-5	CASSLHRDISFQPQHF	TGTGCCAGCAGCCTGCACCGGGACATCTCCTTTCAGCCCCAGCATTTT
TRBV5-1	.	TRBD1	TRBJ2-7	CASRVGQGRYEQYF	TGCGCCAGCAGAGTGGGACAGGGACGGTACGAGCAGTACTTC
TRBV6-5	.	.	TRBJ2-2	CASSYPRDKAGELFF	TGTGCCAGCAGTTACCCGAGGGACAAGGCCGGGGAGCTGTTTTTT
TRBV5-4	.	.	TRBJ1-4	CASSLGAVGKLFF	TGTGCCAGCAGCTTGGGGGCTGTTGGAAAACTGTTTTTT
TRBV27	many	TRBD1	TRBJ1-1	CASKRQGAHTEAFF	TGTGCCAGCAAACGACAGGGGGCTCACACTGAAGCTTTCTTT
TRBV19	few	.	TRBJ2-3	CASSASTDTQYF	TGTGCCTCCTCGGCTAGCACAGATACGCAGTATTTT
TRBV5-1	few	.	TRBJ2-7	CASSLAGIYEQYF	TGCGCCAGCAGCTTGGCCGGTATCTACGAGCAGTACTTC
TRBV11-2	.	.	TRBJ2-7	CASSPATYEQYF	TGTGCCAGCAGCCCGGCGACCTACGAGCAGTACTTC
TRBV27	few	.	TRBJ1-2	CASKQVPESYGYTF	TGTGCCAGCAAGCAAGTCCCGGAAAGCTATGGCTACACCTTC
TRBV5-1	.	.	TRBJ2-7	CASSLASGIEQYF	TGCGCCAGCAGCTTGGCATCCGGAATCGAGCAGTACTTC
TRBV5-6	once	.	TRBJ1-2	CASSFGGNGYTF	TGTGCCAGCAGCTTCGGAGGGAATGGCTACACCTTC
TRBV5-4	.	.	TRBJ2-6	CASTQGSPQANVLTF	TGTGCCAGCACCCAGGGGAGCCCACAGGCCAACGTCCTGACTTTC
TRBV9	.	TRBD2	TRBJ2-1	CASSLSGGVPNEQFF	TGTGCCAGCAGCCTTAGCGGGGGGGTGCCCAATGAGCAGTTCTTC
TRBV10-3	.	.	TRBJ2-7	CATNAPGSSYEQYF	TGTGCCACCAATGCCCCGGGGAGCTCCTACGAGCAGTACTTC
TRBV6-5	once	.	TRBJ2-7	CASSPPGGTYEQYF	TGTGCCAGCAGCCCCCCTGGGGGAACCTACGAGCAGTACTTC